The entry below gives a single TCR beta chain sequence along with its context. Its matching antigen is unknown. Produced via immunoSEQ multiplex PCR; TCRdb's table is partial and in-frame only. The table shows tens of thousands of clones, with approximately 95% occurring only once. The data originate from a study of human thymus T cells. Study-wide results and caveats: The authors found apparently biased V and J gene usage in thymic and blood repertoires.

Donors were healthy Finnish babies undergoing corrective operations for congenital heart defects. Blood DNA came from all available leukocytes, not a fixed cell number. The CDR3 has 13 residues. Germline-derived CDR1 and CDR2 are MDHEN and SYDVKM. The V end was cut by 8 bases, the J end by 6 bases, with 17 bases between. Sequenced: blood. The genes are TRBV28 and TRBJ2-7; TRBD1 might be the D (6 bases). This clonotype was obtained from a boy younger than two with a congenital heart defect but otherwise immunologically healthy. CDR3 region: CASFDRSRGEQYF. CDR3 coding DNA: TGTGCCAGCTTTGACAGGTCCCGGGGCGAGCAGTACTTC.